Here is one T cell receptor beta chain with its context. Researchers amplified the TCR beta CDR3 regions from RNA transcripts. With the HTBI primer set, the TCR CDR3 went through a first round of RT-PCR. TCRdb called the multiplex PCR reads again in MiXCR, with one record for every CDR3 protein. The sample lists more than 600,000 distinct CDR3 sequences, 16% occurring once. Clinical symptoms, serum thyroxine and TRAb, thyroid ultrasound and orbital computed tomography were used for the diagnoses. V gave up 6 bases and J gave up 3 bases; unmatched junction bases: 17. There are 18 residues in the CDR3. CDR1 is KGHSH, CDR2 LQKENI, per germline. The data derive from a study of T cells in Graves' hyperthyroidism and ophthalmopathy. The wider study: Peripheral blood draws took place at initial diagnosis, ahead of any treatment.

The sequence was collected from a man aged 18 to 30 with Graves' hyperthyroidism. The V call is TRBV18, the J call TRBJ2-7, with 10 bases that match TRBD2. The source material was blood. In DNA form, the CDR3 reads TGTGCCAGCTCCCCCGGGGGAGCGGGAGGGCCAGGGCTCTACGAGCAGTACTTC. Protein sequence: CASSPGGAGGPGLYEQYF.